The following is a T cell receptor beta chain sequence with its context. Its specificity is not known. Germline is not matched at one junction end, which may reflect a read error. Patients chosen for sequencing had CD8+CD57+ cells that had expanded, as shown by flow cytometry. Blood came from patients not yet given any therapy. CDR3 and TCR beta VDJ profiling relied on genomic DNA as the template. TCRdb processed the reads anew with MiXCR; each CDR3 protein has one entry. This table has some 170,000 distinct CDR3 sequences, roughly 60% appearing once. This sample was included in a study of CD8+CD57+ T cells in acquired aplastic anemia. Looked up from germline, CDR1 is KGHDR and CDR2 is SFDVKD. CDR3 size: 16 residues. Overall study findings and caveats: Researchers reported that CD8+ Simpson's diversity was not significantly different in patients versus controls. Patients shared some 30 CD8+ CDR3 sequences with controls.

Sequencing was performed on sorted CD4+, CD8+, or CD8+CD57+ T cells (not recorded which) from PBMCs. The V gene is TRBV24-1, the J gene TRBJ2-1; TRBD2 matches 10 bases. The sequence derives from a human donor with aplastic anemia. CDR3 amino acids: CATSDVVLAGVREQLF. CDR3 coding DNA: TGTGCCACCAGTGATGTGGTTCTAGCGGGAGTTCGGGAGCAGCTCTTC.